This T cell receptor (beta chain) was identified during a study of T cell responses to AZD1222 COVID-19 vaccine. Points from the study as a whole: The study reported that nearly half of spike-specific TCRs target unmutated variant regions. Only a handful of AZD1222 recipients, about six in all, had baseline seropositivity. The sample set comprised mostly white British donors with more females, and clonal diversity was possibly underestimated.

Sequencing was performed with immunoSEQ multiplex PCR; in TCRdb, only in-frame clones are kept and a portion is missing. Counted here are 110,000 to 150,000 clones, roughly 90% occurring once; the ten biggest clones make up around 3.3%. Regarding this clone: Its antigen is undetermined.

Pooled samples include second doses given at about 4 or 12 weeks. CDR1 and CDR2 (germline): GTSNPN, SVGIG (reference sequence). V dropped 1 base and J dropped 4 bases, with 8 bases sitting between them. The CDR3 is made up of 13 amino acids. The sequencing used peripheral blood, collected 28 days after the second AZD1222 dose. The chain recombines TRBV30 with TRBJ1-5; a weak D match, TRBD1 (5 bases). The sequence came from an adult who received the AZD1222 COVID-19 vaccine. CDR3 residues: CAWSATANQPQHF. Here the CDR3 DNA reads TGTGCCTGGAGTGCGACAGCTAATCAGCCCCAGCATTTT. Variable domain in full (rest from reference TRBV30 and TRBJ1-5): SQTIHQWPATLVQPVGSPLSLECTVEGTSNPNLYWYRQAAGRGLQLLFYSVGIGQISSEVPQNLSASRPQDRQFILSSKKLLLSDSGFYLCAWSATANQPQHFGDGTRLSIL.